This T cell receptor (beta chain) originates from a study of blood T cells in healthy people across ages. Study-wide results and limits: A greater number of naive CD4+ cells and higher diversity distinguished long-lived donors from aged donors. Considered underestimates were the diversity estimates obtained from one million T cells. The donors' CMV status was not determined, possibly confounding changes in expanded clonotypes.

Of note for this clonotype: The antigen is unknown.

The second PCR ran roughly 7 to 12 cycles with a sample-barcoded 5' primer and J-beta primers. In TCRdb, the 5' RACE reads were re-called with MiXCR into one record per CDR3 protein. Seen here are 550,000 to 700,000 distinct CDR3 sequences, about 25% observed once, and the top ten hold approximately 18%. Germline loops: CDR1 SGHTA, CDR2 FQGTGA. The CDR3 runs 11 residues. The V and J ends lost 8 bases and 7 bases respectively, with 9 bases between them. Sequencing used blood. The clonotype originates from a woman in her 70s in good health. The chain uses TRBV7-3 and TRBJ2-1; D unclear. The CDR3 here is CASARGNEQFF. The CDR3 DNA follows: TGTGCCAGCGCCCGAGGTAATGAGCAGTTCTTC.